The 3 T cell receptor beta chains below come from one sample, sequenced in a study of spatial heterogeneity in lung cancer. Study results and caveats: Expanded alpha and beta TCR counts within tumors tracked tumor mutation counts.

Antigens for these TCRs are unknown. TCRdb recomputed calls from the 5' RACE reads with MiXCR, one row per CDR3 protein. The sample yields over 200 distinct CDR3 sequences, over 35% seen once. As for time point: sample taken at primary tumor resection. The specimen comprised lung tumor tissue, sampled at surgery. The origin of the receptors is a male donor with early-stage non-small cell lung cancer.

Of note for this clonotype: This beta chain came through as a stray read in a library set up for alpha chains, and its size says little. The chain recombines TRBV6-6 with TRBJ1-3; possible D gene TRBD1, 5 bases. V lost 2 bases and J 0 bases, leaving 11 bases between the germline ends. The CDR3 contains 16 residues. Per the germline V gene, CDR1 is MNHNY and CDR2 is SVGAGI (reference sequence). The CDR3 loop reads CASSYMDISSGNTIYF. CDR3 in DNA: TGTGCCAGCAGTTACATGGACATCAGCTCTGGAAACACCATATATTTT.

This clonotype counts as hyperexpanded. This beta chain is a stray read from a library made for alpha chains; its abundance is not meaningful. The chain recombines TRBV7-3 with TRBJ2-1, with 11 nucleotides matching TRBD2. The CDR3 extends over 15 amino acids. V was pared by 6 bases and J by 12 bases, with 13 bases of the junction left unmatched. Germline lookup yields CDR1 SGHTA and CDR2 FQGTGA. Written as DNA, the CDR3 is TGTGCCAGCAGACTTACTAGCGGGGGTTCTGAAAGGCAGTTCTTC. This encodes CASRLTSGGSERQFF.

For this clonotype: A library prepared for alpha chains yielded this beta chain as an off-target read; its size is of little meaning. V usage is TRBV23-1 and J usage is TRBJ2-5; 8 positions agree with TRBD1. TRBV23-1 is assigned to the ORF class and has an uncertain function. Losses at the gene ends were 9 bases for V and 3 bases for J; bases not matched to a gene: 9. This CDR3 has 14 amino acids. Here the CDR3 DNA reads TGCGCCAGTGCAAGACAGGGACAGGAAGAGACCCAGTACTTC. The encoded protein is CASARQGQEETQYF.